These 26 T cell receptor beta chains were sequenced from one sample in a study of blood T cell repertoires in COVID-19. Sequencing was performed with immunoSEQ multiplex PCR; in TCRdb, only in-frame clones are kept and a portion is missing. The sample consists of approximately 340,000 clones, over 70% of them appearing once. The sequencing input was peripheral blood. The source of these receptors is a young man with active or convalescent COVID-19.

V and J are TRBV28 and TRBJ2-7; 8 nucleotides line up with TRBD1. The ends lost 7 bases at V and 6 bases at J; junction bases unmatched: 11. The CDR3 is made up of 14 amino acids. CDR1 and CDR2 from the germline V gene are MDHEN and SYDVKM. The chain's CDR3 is CASNPRTGWVEQYF. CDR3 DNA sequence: TGTGCCAGCAACCCCCGGACAGGGTGGGTCGAGCAGTACTTC.

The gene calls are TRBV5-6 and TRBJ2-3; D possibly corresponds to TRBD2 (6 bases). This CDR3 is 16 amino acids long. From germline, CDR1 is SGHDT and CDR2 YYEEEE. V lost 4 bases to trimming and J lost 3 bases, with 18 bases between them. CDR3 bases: TGTGCCAGCAGCGGGGACTCCGGATATGGTACAGATACGCAGTATTTT. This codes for CASSGDSGYGTDTQYF.

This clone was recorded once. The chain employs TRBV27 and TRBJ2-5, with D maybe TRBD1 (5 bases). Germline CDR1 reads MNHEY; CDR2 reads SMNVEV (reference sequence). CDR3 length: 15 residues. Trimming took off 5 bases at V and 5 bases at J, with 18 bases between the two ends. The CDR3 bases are TGTGCCAGCAGTCCATCGGGTGGGGCGGTGGAGACCCAGTACTTC. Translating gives CASSPSGGAVETQYF.

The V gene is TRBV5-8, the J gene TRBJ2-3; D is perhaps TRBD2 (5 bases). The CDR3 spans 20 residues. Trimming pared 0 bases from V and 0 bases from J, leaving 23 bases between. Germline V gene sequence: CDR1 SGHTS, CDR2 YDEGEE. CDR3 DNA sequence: TGTGCCAGCAGCTTGGGGTCCGCTAGCTTTCCGACGTCCAGCACAGATACGCAGTATTTT. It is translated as CASSLGSASFPTSSTDTQYF. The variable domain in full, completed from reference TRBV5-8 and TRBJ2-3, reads EAGVTQSPTHLIKTRGQQATLRCSPISGHTSVYWYQQALGLGLQFLLWYDEGEERNRGNFPPRFSGRQFPNYSSELNVNALELEDSALYLCASSLGSASFPTSSTDTQYFGPGTRLTVL.

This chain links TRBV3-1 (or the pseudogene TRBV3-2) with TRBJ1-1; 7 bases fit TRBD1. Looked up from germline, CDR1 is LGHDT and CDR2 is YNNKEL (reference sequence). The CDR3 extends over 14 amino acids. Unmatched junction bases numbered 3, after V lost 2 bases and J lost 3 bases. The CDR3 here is CASSQRGQDTEAFF. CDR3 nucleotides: TGTGCCAGCAGCCAAAGGGGGCAGGACACTGAAGCTTTCTTT.

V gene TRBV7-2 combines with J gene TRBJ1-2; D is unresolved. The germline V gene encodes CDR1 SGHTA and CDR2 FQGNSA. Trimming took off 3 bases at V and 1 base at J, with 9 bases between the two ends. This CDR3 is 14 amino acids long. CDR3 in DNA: TGTGCCAGCAGCTTCTCTCGGGATAACTATGGCTACACCTTC. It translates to CASSFSRDNYGYTF.

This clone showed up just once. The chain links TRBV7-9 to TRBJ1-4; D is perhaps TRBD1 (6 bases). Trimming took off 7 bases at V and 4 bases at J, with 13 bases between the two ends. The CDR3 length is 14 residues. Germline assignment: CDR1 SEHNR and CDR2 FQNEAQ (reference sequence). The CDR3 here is CASTKDSLNEKLFF. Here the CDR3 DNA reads TGTGCCAGCACCAAGGACAGCCTTAATGAAAAACTGTTTTTT.

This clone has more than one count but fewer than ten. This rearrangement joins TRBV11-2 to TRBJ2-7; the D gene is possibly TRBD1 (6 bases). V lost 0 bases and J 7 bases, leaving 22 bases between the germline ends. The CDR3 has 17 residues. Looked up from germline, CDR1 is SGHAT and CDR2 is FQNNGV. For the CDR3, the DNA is TGTGCCAGCAGCTTAGATAGGCTTCCCGGGCGAACAGGGGAGCAGTACTTC. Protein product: CASSLDRLPGRTGEQYF.

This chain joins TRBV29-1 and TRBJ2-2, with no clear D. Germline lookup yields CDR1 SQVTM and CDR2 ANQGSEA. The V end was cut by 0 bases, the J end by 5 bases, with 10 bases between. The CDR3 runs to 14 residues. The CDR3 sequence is CSVEDVQKTGELFF. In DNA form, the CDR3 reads TGCAGCGTTGAAGATGTACAGAAGACCGGGGAGCTGTTTTTT.

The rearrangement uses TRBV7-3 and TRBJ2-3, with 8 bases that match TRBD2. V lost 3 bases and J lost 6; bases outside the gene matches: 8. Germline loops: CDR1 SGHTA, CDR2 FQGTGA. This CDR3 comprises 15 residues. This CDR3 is CASSLGLGVGDTQYF. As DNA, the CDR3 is TGTGCCAGCAGCTTGGGACTAGGGGTAGGGGATACGCAGTATTTT.

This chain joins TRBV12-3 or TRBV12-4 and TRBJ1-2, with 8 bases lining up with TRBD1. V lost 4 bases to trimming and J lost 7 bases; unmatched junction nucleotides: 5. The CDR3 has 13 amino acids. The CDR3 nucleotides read TGTGCCAGCAGTTCCAGGGGGCGGGTTGGCTACACCTTC. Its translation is CASSSRGRVGYTF.

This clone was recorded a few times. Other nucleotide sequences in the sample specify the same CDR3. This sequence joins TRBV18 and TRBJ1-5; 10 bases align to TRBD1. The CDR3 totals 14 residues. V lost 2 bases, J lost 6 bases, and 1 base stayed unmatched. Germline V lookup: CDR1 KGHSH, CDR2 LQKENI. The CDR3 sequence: CASSPGQGGQPQHF. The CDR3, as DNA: TGTGCCAGCTCACCAGGACAGGGGGGTCAGCCCCAGCATTTT. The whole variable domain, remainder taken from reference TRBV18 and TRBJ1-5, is NAGVMQNPRHLVRRRGQEARLRCSPMKGHSHVYWYRQLPEEGLKFMVYLQKENIIDESGMPKERFSAEFPKEGPSILRIQQVVRGDSAAYFCASSPGQGGQPQHFGDGTRLSIL.

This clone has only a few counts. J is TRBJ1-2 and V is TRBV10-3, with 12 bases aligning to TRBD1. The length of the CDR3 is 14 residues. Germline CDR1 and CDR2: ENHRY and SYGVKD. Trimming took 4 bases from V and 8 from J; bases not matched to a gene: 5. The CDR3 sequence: CAISVGDRGRGYTF. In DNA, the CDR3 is TGTGCCATCAGTGTCGGGGACAGGGGGCGAGGCTACACCTTC.

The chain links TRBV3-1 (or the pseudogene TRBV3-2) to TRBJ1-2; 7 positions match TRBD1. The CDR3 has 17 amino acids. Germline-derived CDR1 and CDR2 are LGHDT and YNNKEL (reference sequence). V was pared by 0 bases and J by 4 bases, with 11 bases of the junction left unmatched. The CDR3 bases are TGTGCCAGCAGCCAAGATAGGGCCCTGACAGGGCTCTATGGCTACACCTTC. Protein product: CASSQDRALTGLYGYTF.

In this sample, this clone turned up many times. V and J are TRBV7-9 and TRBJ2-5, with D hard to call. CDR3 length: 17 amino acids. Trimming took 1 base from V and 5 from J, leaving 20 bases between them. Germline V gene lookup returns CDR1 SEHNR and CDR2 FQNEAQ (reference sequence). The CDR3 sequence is CASSLGQLAPTVETQYF. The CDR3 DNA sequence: TGTGCCAGCAGCTTAGGCCAACTGGCCCCCACAGTGGAGACCCAGTACTTC.

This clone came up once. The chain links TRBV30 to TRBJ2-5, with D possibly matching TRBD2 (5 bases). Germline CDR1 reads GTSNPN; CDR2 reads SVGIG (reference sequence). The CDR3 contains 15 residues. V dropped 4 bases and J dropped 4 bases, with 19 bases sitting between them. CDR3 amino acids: CAWTPLRERVETQYF. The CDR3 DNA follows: TGTGCCTGGACCCCCTTACGGGAAAGGGTAGAGACCCAGTACTTC.

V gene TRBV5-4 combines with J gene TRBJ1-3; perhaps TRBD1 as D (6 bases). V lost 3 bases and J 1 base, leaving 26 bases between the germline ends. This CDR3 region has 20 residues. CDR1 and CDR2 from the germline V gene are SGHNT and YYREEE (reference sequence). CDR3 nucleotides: TGTGCCAGCAGCTCCGCAACAACTTATGAGGGGGTAACTTCTGGAAACACCATATATTTT. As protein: CASSSATTYEGVTSGNTIYF. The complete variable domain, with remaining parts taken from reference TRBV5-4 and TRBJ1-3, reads ETGVTQSPTHLIKTRGQQVTLRCSSQSGHNTVSWYQQALGQGPQFIFQYYREEENGRGNFPPRFSGLQFPNYSSELNVNALELDDSALYLCASSSATTYEGVTSGNTIYFGEGSWLTVV.

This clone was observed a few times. The CDR3 DNA is TGTGCCAGCAGCTTAGTTGCGACCATCCCGTCAAAGCGGGAGCAGTTCTTC. It specifies CASSLVATIPSKREQFF. The gene calls are TRBV7-2 and TRBJ2-1; tentative D call: TRBD2 (5 bases). V was cut by 1 base and J by 10 bases, with 23 bases left in between. This CDR3 spans 17 amino acids. Looked up from germline, CDR1 is SGHTA and CDR2 is FQGNSA.

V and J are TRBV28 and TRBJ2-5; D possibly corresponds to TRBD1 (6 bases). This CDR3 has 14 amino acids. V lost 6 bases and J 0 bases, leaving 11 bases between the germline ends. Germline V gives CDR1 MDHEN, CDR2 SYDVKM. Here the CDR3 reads CASRPTGYQETQYF. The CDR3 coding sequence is TGTGCCAGCAGACCTACAGGGTACCAAGAGACCCAGTACTTC.

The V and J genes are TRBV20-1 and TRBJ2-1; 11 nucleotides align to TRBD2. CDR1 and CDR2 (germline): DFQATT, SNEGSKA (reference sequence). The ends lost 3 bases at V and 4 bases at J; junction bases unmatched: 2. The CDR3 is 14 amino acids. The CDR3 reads CSASGTSGYNEQFF. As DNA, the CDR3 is TGCAGTGCTAGTGGGACTAGCGGTTACAATGAGCAGTTCTTC.

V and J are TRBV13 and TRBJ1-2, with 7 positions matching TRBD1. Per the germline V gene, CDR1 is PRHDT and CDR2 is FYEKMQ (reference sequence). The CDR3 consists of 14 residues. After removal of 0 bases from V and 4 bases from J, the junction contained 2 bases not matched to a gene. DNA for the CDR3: TGTGCCAGCAGCTTAGGGACAGGGAGCTATGGCTACACCTTC. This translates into CASSLGTGSYGYTF.

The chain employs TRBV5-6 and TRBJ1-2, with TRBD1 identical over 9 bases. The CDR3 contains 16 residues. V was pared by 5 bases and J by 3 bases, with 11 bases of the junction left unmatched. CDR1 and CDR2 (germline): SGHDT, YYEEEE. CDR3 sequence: CASSSRRDRAYYGYTF. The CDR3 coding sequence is TGTGCCAGCAGTTCCCGCCGGGACAGGGCCTACTATGGCTACACCTTC.

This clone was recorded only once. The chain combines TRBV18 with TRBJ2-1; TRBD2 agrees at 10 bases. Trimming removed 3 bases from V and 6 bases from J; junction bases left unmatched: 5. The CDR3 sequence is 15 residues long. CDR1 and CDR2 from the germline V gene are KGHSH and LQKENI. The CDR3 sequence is CASSPPGLAVNEQFF. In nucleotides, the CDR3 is TGTGCCAGCTCACCCCCTGGACTAGCGGTCAATGAGCAGTTCTTC.

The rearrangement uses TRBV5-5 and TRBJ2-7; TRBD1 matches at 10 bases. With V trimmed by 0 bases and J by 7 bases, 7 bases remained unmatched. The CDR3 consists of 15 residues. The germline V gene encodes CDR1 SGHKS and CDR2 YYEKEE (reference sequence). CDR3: CASSLAPGTGDEQYF. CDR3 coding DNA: TGTGCCAGCAGCTTGGCCCCCGGGACAGGGGATGAGCAGTACTTC.

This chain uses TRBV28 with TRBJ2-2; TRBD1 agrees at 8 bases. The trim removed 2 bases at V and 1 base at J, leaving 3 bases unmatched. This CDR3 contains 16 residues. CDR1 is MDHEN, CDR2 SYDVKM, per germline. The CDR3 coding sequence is TGTGCCAGCAGTTTAGCAGGGGGCGGGAACACCGGGGAGCTGTTTTTT. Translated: CASSLAGGGNTGELFF.

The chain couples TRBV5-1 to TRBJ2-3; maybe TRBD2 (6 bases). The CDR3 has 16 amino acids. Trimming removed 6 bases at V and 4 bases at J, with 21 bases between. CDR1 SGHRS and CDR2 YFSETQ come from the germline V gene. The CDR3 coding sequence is TGCGCCAGCACCTGGTCGAGCGGAGGGCGGGCAGATACGCAGTATTTT. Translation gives CASTWSSGGRADTQYF. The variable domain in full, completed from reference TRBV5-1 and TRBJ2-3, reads KAGVTQTPRYLIKTRGQQVTLSCSPISGHRSVSWYQQTPGQGLQFLFEYFSETQRNKGNFPGRFSGRQFSNSRSEMNVSTLELGDSALYLCASTWSSGGRADTQYFGPGTRLTVL.